These 9 T cell receptor beta chains originate from one sample sequenced in a study of CD8 T cells in ankylosing spondylitis. Using its own MiXCR run on the 5' RACE reads, TCRdb lists one record per CDR3 protein. The sample carries about 250,000 distinct CDR3 sequences, 32% recorded once. Sequenced: blood, either unsorted or a sorted T cell fraction (not recorded which). The receptors originated from a male donor with ankylosing spondylitis or in good health (not recorded which).

This clonotype was counted once. The V and J genes are TRBV15 and TRBJ2-3; possibly TRBD2 for D (6 bases). This CDR3 comprises 15 residues. V lost 6 bases, J lost 0 bases, and 13 bases lay in between. The V gene's germline CDR1 is LNHNV and CDR2 YYDKDF (reference sequence). For the CDR3, the DNA is TGTGCCACCAGTTCGGACTACTACAGCACAGATACGCAGTATTTT. Protein: CATSSDYYSTDTQYF.

J is TRBJ2-5 and V is TRBV20-1; 9 positions agree with TRBD2. CDR1 is DFQATT and CDR2 is SNEGSKA in the germline V gene (reference sequence). This CDR3 spans 14 amino acids. With V trimmed by 6 bases and J by 6 bases, 11 bases remained unmatched. The CDR3 loop is CSARRLAEGKTQYF. CDR3 sequence (DNA): TGCAGTGCCCGGAGACTAGCGGAGGGGAAGACCCAGTACTTC.

This clonotype was detected only a few times. This chain connects TRBV30 to TRBJ2-1; possibly TRBD2 for D (6 bases). V was cut by 0 bases and J by 5 bases, with 14 bases left in between. The CDR3 is 15 amino acids. Germline V lookup: CDR1 GTSNPN, CDR2 SVGIG (reference sequence). The CDR3 nucleotides read TGTGCCTGGAGTGTATCGCTCCTAGCGAACAATGAGCAGTTCTTC. Translating gives CAWSVSLLANNEQFF.

This clonotype was detected only a few times. This sequence joins TRBV3-1 and TRBJ2-7; the D gene is possibly TRBD2 (6 bases). V was clipped by 4 bases and J by 3 bases, with 16 bases between them. This CDR3 has 15 amino acids. Germline assignment: CDR1 LGHDT and CDR2 YNNKEL (reference sequence). CDR3 amino acids: CASSPGGSRLYEQYF. The CDR3 DNA follows: TGTGCCAGCAGCCCTGGGGGGTCGAGGCTCTACGAGCAGTACTTC.

Only a few counts were recorded for this clonotype. The rearrangement uses TRBV20-1 and TRBJ1-2; 8 bases are a match to TRBD1. J gave up 0 bases and V 3 bases, and 3 bases lay outside the gene matches. The CDR3 is 14 amino acids. Germline V gives CDR1 DFQATT, CDR2 SNEGSKA (reference sequence). CDR3 coding DNA: TGCAGTGCTAGCACAGGGGGGGCTAACTATGGCTACACCTTC. Translated: CSASTGGANYGYTF.

Ten or more counts support this clonotype. The chain's CDR3 is CSADTQASYEQYF. In DNA form, the CDR3 reads TGCAGTGCGGATACACAGGCATCCTACGAGCAGTACTTC. The chain uses TRBV20-1 and TRBJ2-7; possibly TRBD1 for D (5 bases). This CDR3 comprises 13 residues. Germline-derived CDR1 and CDR2 are DFQATT and SNEGSKA (reference sequence). The V end was cut by 6 bases, the J end by 1 base, with 13 bases between.

This clonotype appeared once. The chain uses TRBV10-2 and TRBJ2-3; 9 nucleotides match TRBD2. The trim removed 4 bases at V and 2 bases at J, leaving 7 bases unmatched. The germline V gene encodes CDR1 WSHSY and CDR2 SAAADI. The CDR3 covers 16 residues. The CDR3 DNA follows: TGCGCCAGCAGTGTGGGGGCGGGGGGGACCACAGATACGCAGTATTTT. Encoded protein: CASSVGAGGTTDTQYF.

This clonotype was recorded a few times. This chain connects TRBV15 to TRBJ1-1; tentatively, D is TRBD1 (5 bases). There are 12 residues in the CDR3. The ends were cut back, 3 bases at V and 4 bases at J, with 6 bases in the middle. Germline V gives CDR1 LNHNV, CDR2 YYDKDF (reference sequence). This CDR3 is CATSSGGTEAFF. As DNA, the CDR3 is TGTGCCACCAGCAGCGGGGGCACTGAAGCTTTCTTT.

This clonotype has only a few counts. CDR3 residues: CSAELDLQQETQYF. As DNA, the CDR3 is TGCAGTGCTGAACTAGATTTGCAGCAAGAGACCCAGTACTTC. The V gene is TRBV20-1, the J gene TRBJ2-5; D perhaps matches TRBD2 (5 bases). The CDR3 contains 14 residues. V was clipped by 5 bases and J by 2 bases, with 15 bases between them. Germline loops: CDR1 DFQATT, CDR2 SNEGSKA (reference sequence).